This T cell receptor (beta chain) is from a study of blood T cell repertoires in COVID-19. As for the study in general: Acute-phase and convalescent COVID-19 samples originated in the United States, Italy and Spain. In each case, the material was cDNA or gDNA derived from T cells, B-cell-depleted T cells, or PBMCs.

Some clones are missing from TCRdb's copy, which holds only in-frame ones; the method was immunoSEQ multiplex PCR. This sample carries some 130,000 clones, around 89% of them seen once, and the ten largest clones take roughly 18%. Germline assignment: CDR1 GTSNPN and CDR2 SVGIG (reference sequence). V gave up 7 bases and J gave up 0 bases, with 16 bases separating them. The length of the CDR3 is 15 residues. Sequencing was performed on peripheral blood. This receptor was obtained from a man aged 50-60 years with active or convalescent COVID-19. The V call is TRBV30, the J call TRBJ1-3; possible D gene TRBD1, 5 bases. Here the CDR3 DNA reads TGTGCCTCCCCTCTGGGGGGGAGCTCTGGAAACACCATATATTTT. Amino acid sequence: CASPLGGSSGNTIYF.